This is a list of T cell receptor beta chains from one sample in a study of post-analysis software for immune sequencing data. TCRdb used MiXCR to reprocess the PCR reads, holding one entry per CDR3 protein. The table includes roughly 870,000 distinct CDR3 sequences, about 50% detected once. The specimen sequenced was blood. The receptors were gathered from a girl aged 10-17 years with multiple sclerosis. Both conserved end residues are part of each CDR3. The D gene is left open where the match is weak. Clone sizes are given selectively: once, few, many, or a class where the clone is expanded.

TRBV12-3/TRBV12-4	TRBJ1-5	NA	few	CASRDSGLPQHF	TGTGCCAGCAGAGACTCAGGTTTGCCCCAGCATTTT
TRBV15	TRBJ2-5	TRBD1	NA	CATTQAAGGETQYF	TGTGCCACTACACAGGCAGCAGGGGGCGAGACCCAGTACTTC
TRBV20-1	TRBJ2-7	TRBD1	few	CSARPPTGAALVNEQYF	TGCAGTGCTAGACCCCCAACAGGGGCAGCCCTAGTCAACGAGCAGTACTTC
TRBV20-1	TRBJ2-1	TRBD2	NA	CSAREGRGSSYNEQFF	TGCAGTGCTAGAGAGGGGCGCGGGAGCTCCTACAATGAGCAGTTCTTC
TRBV7-2	TRBJ2-7	NA	NA	CASSPEPLGEQYF	TGTGCCAGCAGCCCTGAACCCCTGGGGGAGCAGTACTTC
TRBV3-1	TRBJ1-2	TRBD1	few	CASSQGPPGQGPYGYTF	TGTGCCAGCAGCCAAGGACCACCGGGACAGGGGCCCTATGGCTACACCTTC
TRBV7-2	TRBJ2-1	TRBD2	NA	CASSSNSGGIYNEQFF	TGTGCCAGCAGCTCTAATAGCGGGGGGATCTACAATGAGCAGTTCTTC
TRBV29-1	TRBJ2-6	TRBD1	NA	CSATGQGPFGANVLTF	TGCAGCGCCACGGGACAGGGGCCCTTCGGGGCCAACGTCCTGACTTTC
TRBV3-1	TRBJ2-4	NA	few	CASTSAAENIQYF	TGTGCCAGCACCTCAGCGGCCGAAAACATTCAGTACTTC
TRBV6-5	TRBJ1-2	NA	few	CASSYSFGTYYGYTF	TGTGCCAGCAGTTACTCTTTCGGCACCTACTATGGCTACACCTTC
TRBV4-2	TRBJ1-2	NA	NA	CASSQSGGAVYGYTF	TGTGCCAGCAGCCAATCAGGAGGGGCCGTCTATGGCTACACCTTC
TRBV5-1	TRBJ2-7	TRBD1	NA	CASSPGTATNEQYF	TGCGCCAGCAGCCCCGGGACAGCGACTAACGAGCAGTACTTC
TRBV29-1	TRBJ2-3	NA	NA	CSVVPRGLAEDTQYF	TGCAGCGTTGTCCCCCGGGGGCTAGCGGAAGATACGCAGTATTTT
TRBV6-2/TRBV6-3	TRBJ2-3	TRBD2	NA	CASRAGYGTDTQYF	TGTGCCAGCAGAGCGGGGTACGGCACAGATACGCAGTATTTT
TRBV25-1	TRBJ2-5	NA	NA	CASSELDPKAETQYF	TGTGCCAGCAGTGAATTAGACCCAAAGGCCGAGACCCAGTACTTC
TRBV20-1	TRBJ1-4	NA	once	CSARGTPATNEKLFF	TGCAGTGCTAGAGGGACGCCAGCAACTAATGAAAAACTGTTTTTT
TRBV10-2	TRBJ1-1	NA	few	CASSESDVGNTEAFF	TGCGCCAGCAGTGAGTCAGACGTTGGGAACACTGAAGCTTTCTTT
TRBV7-2	TRBJ2-7	TRBD2	NA	CASSFISGGLEQYF	TGTGCCAGCAGCTTCATTAGCGGGGGCTTGGAGCAGTACTTC
TRBV5-1	TRBJ2-1	NA	NA	CASSLASSWSSYNEQFF	TGCGCCAGCAGCTTGGCCTCTTCCTGGAGCTCCTACAATGAGCAGTTCTTC
TRBV7-9	TRBJ2-5	NA	NA	CASSSFGGQETQYF	TGTGCCAGCAGCTCATTCGGGGGCCAAGAGACCCAGTACTTC
TRBV10-3	TRBJ2-7	TRBD1	few	CAISESPGWQGDGRQYF	TGTGCCATCAGTGAGTCGCCCGGATGGCAGGGGGACGGGCGGCAGTACTTC
TRBV5-1	TRBJ1-2	TRBD1	NA	CASSDTGTGGAGYGYTF	TGCGCCAGCAGCGATACCGGGACAGGGGGCGCCGGTTATGGCTACACCTTC
TRBV7-2	TRBJ2-7	TRBD2	NA	CASRTSGGSYEQYF	TGTGCCAGCAGGACTAGCGGGGGCTCCTACGAGCAGTACTTC
TRBV7-8	TRBJ2-7	NA	NA	CASSSGRTFSYAQYF	TGTGCCAGCAGCAGCGGGCGTACGTTCTCCTACGCGCAGTACTTC
TRBV7-9	TRBJ2-3	TRBD2	NA	CASSLLPPASGRRADTQYF	TGTGCCAGCAGCTTATTGCCTCCGGCTAGCGGGAGACGAGCAGATACGCAGTATTTT
TRBV7-9	TRBJ2-5	NA	NA	CASSKERETQYF	TGTGCCAGCAGCAAAGAACGAGAGACCCAGTACTTC
TRBV20-1	TRBJ1-5	TRBD1	NA	CSARGQSNQPQHF	TGCAGTGCTAGGGGACAGAGCAATCAGCCCCAGCATTTT
TRBV7-8	TRBJ2-3	NA	NA	CASSVTLDTQYF	TGTGCCAGCAGCGTAACGTTAGATACGCAGTATTTT
TRBV29-1	TRBJ1-2	NA	NA	CSVSSQAGGYTF	TGCAGCGTATCGAGTCAAGCGGGGGGCTACACCTTC
TRBV29-1	TRBJ2-1	NA	NA	CSVERKLEVWLGNEQFF	TGCAGCGTTGAGCGTAAGTTGGAGGTGTGGCTGGGAAATGAGCAGTTCTTC
TRBV20-1	TRBJ2-5	NA	few	CSVRGEETQYF	TGCAGTGTACGGGGTGAAGAGACCCAGTACTTC
TRBV19	TRBJ1-2	NA	NA	CASSGQGSFNGYTF	TGTGCCAGTAGTGGGCAGGGTAGTTTCAATGGCTACACCTTC
TRBV12-3/TRBV12-4	TRBJ1-6	NA	NA	CASSSHSPLHF	TGTGCCAGCAGTTCGCATTCACCCCTCCACTTT
TRBV9	TRBJ2-7	TRBD2	few	CASSVSSGATYEQYF	TGTGCCAGCAGCGTATCTAGCGGGGCAACCTACGAGCAGTACTTC
TRBV2	TRBJ2-7	NA	NA	CASSELSCYEQYF	TGTGCCAGCAGTGAACTCTCATGCTACGAGCAGTACTTC
TRBV3-1	TRBJ2-7	NA	NA	CASSQAGAAIYEQYF	TGTGCCAGCAGCCAAGCAGGGGCGGCTATCTACGAGCAGTACTTC
TRBV6-6	TRBJ2-7	TRBD1	few	CASSYSTQGAYEQYF	TGTGCCAGCAGTTACTCGACACAGGGGGCTTACGAGCAGTACTTC
TRBV7-9	TRBJ1-1	NA	NA	CASSGATLNTEAFF	TGTGCCAGCAGCGGCGCTACACTGAACACTGAAGCTTTCTTT
TRBV10-3	TRBJ2-5	NA	NA	CAISVKGGETQYF	TGTGCCATCAGTGTGAAGGGGGGTGAGACCCAGTACTTC
TRBV5-5	TRBJ2-4	NA	NA	CASSLPPNIQYF	TGTGCCAGCAGCTTGCCGCCAAACATTCAGTACTTC
TRBV20-1	TRBJ2-3	NA	NA	CSALRGGGTDTQYF	TGCAGTGCCCTCCGAGGAGGGGGCACAGATACGCAGTATTTT
TRBV12-3/TRBV12-4	TRBJ2-1	TRBD2	NA	CASARTSGINEQFF	TGTGCCAGCGCCCGGACTAGCGGGATCAATGAGCAGTTCTTC
TRBV7-6	TRBJ2-5	NA	NA	CASSSWTSGAGYQETQYF	TGTGCCAGCAGCTCCTGGACGTCGGGCGCCGGGTACCAAGAGACCCAGTACTTC
TRBV4-1	TRBJ2-3	NA	few	CASSQDPGANGNTQYF	TGCGCCAGCAGCCAAGATCCAGGGGCGAATGGTAATACGCAGTATTTT
TRBV12-3/TRBV12-4	TRBJ1-1	TRBD1	NA	CASSLGGTGGATEAFF	TGTGCCAGCAGTTTAGGGGGGACAGGGGGAGCTACTGAAGCTTTCTTT
TRBV20-1	TRBJ2-2	TRBD2	NA	CSARDPGTSGNTGELFF	TGCAGTGCTAGAGACCCCGGGACTAGCGGTAACACCGGGGAGCTGTTTTTT
TRBV20-1	TRBJ2-3	NA	once	CSARSGTSTDTQYF	TGCAGTGCTAGGTCCGGGACTAGCACAGATACGCAGTATTTT
TRBV12-3/TRBV12-4	TRBJ2-1	TRBD2	few	CASSPGLAGVSIYDEQFF	TGTGCCAGCAGTCCGGGACTAGCGGGAGTCTCTATTTACGATGAGCAGTTCTTC
TRBV10-3	TRBJ2-7	NA	NA	CAISPPGYEQYF	TGTGCCATCAGTCCGCCTGGTTACGAGCAGTACTTC
TRBV20-1	TRBJ2-1	NA	NA	CSALRRGVPSYNEQFF	TGCAGTGCCCTCAGGAGGGGGGTCCCCTCCTACAATGAGCAGTTCTTC
TRBV20-1	TRBJ2-7	NA	NA	CSARDLGKQYEQYF	TGCAGTGCTAGAGATCTCGGCAAACAGTACGAGCAGTACTTC
TRBV5-1	TRBJ2-7	TRBD1	few	CASSLRDRGVEQYF	TGCGCCAGCAGCTTGCGGGACAGGGGTGTCGAGCAGTACTTC
TRBV12-3/TRBV12-4	TRBJ1-6	TRBD1	NA	CASSRDSRSPLHF	TGTGCCAGCAGCCGGGACAGTAGGTCACCCCTCCACTTT
TRBV7-8	TRBJ2-1	TRBD2	NA	CASSVTSGGLYNEQFF	TGTGCCAGCAGCGTGACTAGCGGGGGGCTTTACAATGAGCAGTTCTTC
TRBV5-1	TRBJ2-7	TRBD1	NA	CASSAFRGRGYEQYF	TGCGCCAGCAGCGCCTTCAGGGGGCGCGGGTACGAGCAGTACTTC
TRBV5-5	TRBJ1-2	TRBD1	NA	CASSRLGTGFDGGYTF	TGTGCCAGCAGCCGCTTGGGGACAGGCTTCGATGGTGGCTACACCTTC
TRBV12-3/TRBV12-4	TRBJ2-5	TRBD2	NA	CASSLVSGRAFGETQYF	TGTGCCAGCAGTCTCGTAAGCGGGAGGGCCTTTGGGGAGACCCAGTACTTC